The subject of this entry is one T cell receptor beta chain. Antigen specificity is unknown. Only in-frame clones appear in the TCRdb table, and some are missing; sequencing was by immunoSEQ multiplex PCR. The repertoire includes around 100,000 clones, about nine tenths of them detected once, and over 40% sits in the top ten. This record belongs to a study of T cell responses to AZD1222 COVID-19 vaccine. Regarding the study as a whole: Across the whole spike, CD4 TCRs peaked at regions 160-218 and 743-854. Of the AZD1222 recipients, only 5 to 7 were seropositive at baseline.

The input for sequencing was peripheral blood, taken on day 0 of AZD1222 vaccination. This TCR was sampled from an adult in good health.

As DNA, the CDR3 is TGTGCCAGCAGCTTGGGGGGGAGTCACACTGAAGCTTTCTTT. Encoded protein: CASSLGGSHTEAFF. The V call is TRBV5-4, the J call TRBJ1-1; a possible D gene is TRBD1 (5 bases). V lost 0 bases to trimming and J lost 3 bases, with 9 bases between them. The CDR3 loop spans 14 amino acids. Looked up from germline, CDR1 is SGHNT and CDR2 is YYREEE (reference sequence).